These 10 T cell receptor beta chains originate from one sample sequenced in a study of blood T cell repertoires in COVID-19 (dated by TCRdb to the early 2020s). Library prep was done by the immunoSEQ multiplex PCR assay. TCRdb took this table from immuneACCESS and kept in-frame rearrangements with V and J called. Such tables lack part of the clones; where checked against another copy, unresolved V genes explain under half of the gap, and the rest is unexplained. A total of 35,000 to 50,000 clones appear in this sample, 89% of them only once. The top ten clonotypes cover 15% of the sample. Material: peripheral blood. These receptors originate from a man in his sixties or seventies with active COVID-19.

J is TRBJ2-3 and V is TRBV6-2 or TRBV6-3, with 9 bases aligning to TRBD1. The CDR3 is 15 residues long. J gave up 4 bases and V 6 bases, and 8 bases lay outside the gene matches. CDR1 and CDR2 (germline): MNHEY, SVGEGT. The CDR3 coding sequence is TGTGCCAGCAGCACCGGGACAGGGCTGGCAGATACGCAGTATTTT. It codes for CASSTGTGLADTQYF.

The V and J genes are TRBV24-1 and TRBJ2-3; 8 bases fit TRBD1. There are 16 residues in the CDR3. V dropped 4 bases and J dropped 4; count of bases not matched to a gene: 9. Germline CDR1 KGHDR, CDR2 SFDVKD. For the CDR3, the DNA is TGTGCCACCAGTGACCTGACAGGGGTGGGGTCAGATACGCAGTATTTT. Its translation: CATSDLTGVGSDTQYF.

This chain joins TRBV27 and TRBJ1-5; tentatively, D is TRBD1 (6 bases). The CDR3 is 16 amino acids. The germline V gene has CDR1 MNHEY and CDR2 SMNVEV (reference sequence). The germline V and J ends were trimmed by 4 bases and 1 base, with 14 bases remaining between them. CDR3 protein: CASSSSGDPSNQPQHF. CDR3 nucleotides: TGTGCCAGCAGTTCATCAGGGGATCCCAGCAATCAGCCCCAGCATTTT.

The gene calls are TRBV4-1 and TRBJ1-1; weak D call: TRBD1 (6 bases). The ends were cut back, 6 bases at V and 2 bases at J, with 13 bases in the middle. CDR1 is MGHRA and CDR2 is YSYEKL in the germline V gene. The CDR3 has 14 amino acids. CDR3: CASRQGRDNTEAFF. The DNA of the CDR3 is TGCGCCAGCAGGCAGGGGAGGGACAACACTGAAGCTTTCTTT.

The chain joins TRBV10-2 to TRBJ2-5; 10 bases align to TRBD1. Germline lookup yields CDR1 WSHSY and CDR2 SAAADI. The ends lost 9 bases at V and 1 base at J; junction bases unmatched: 5. The CDR3 totals 14 residues. CDR3 loop: CASGQGETQETQYF. As DNA, the CDR3 is TGCGCCAGTGGACAGGGGGAGACCCAAGAGACCCAGTACTTC.

V usage is TRBV27 and J usage is TRBJ1-4; possible D gene TRBD1, 5 bases. The germline V and J ends were trimmed by 8 bases and 5 bases, with 18 bases remaining between them. This CDR3 contains 15 residues. Germline V lookup: CDR1 MNHEY, CDR2 SMNVEV (reference sequence). For the CDR3, the DNA is TGTGCCAGCCGAAGAGTCGCAGGGATCAATGAAAAACTGTTTTTT. Translation gives CASRRVAGINEKLFF.

The table lists this clone with a count of one. The chain carries TRBV5-1 and TRBJ2-2, with a possible D match to TRBD1 (6 bases). Germline CDR1 is SGHRS and CDR2 is YFSETQ. The CDR3 sequence is 16 residues long. V was clipped by 0 bases and J by 2 bases, with 11 bases between them. The CDR3 coding sequence is TGCGCCAGCAGCTTGGTGGCAGGGGTAAACACCGGGGAGCTGTTTTTT. Translated, it gives CASSLVAGVNTGELFF.

J is TRBJ1-2 and V is TRBV5-1, with a tentative D call TRBD1 (6 bases). CDR1 is SGHRS and CDR2 is YFSETQ in the germline V gene. Trimming removed 4 bases at V and 4 bases at J, with 11 bases between. The CDR3 has 13 amino acids. The CDR3 protein is CASSEDSSYGYTF. The CDR3 bases are TGCGCCAGCAGCGAGGACAGCAGCTATGGCTACACCTTC.

The V call is TRBV18, the J call TRBJ1-1, with D uncertain. The CDR3 has 14 residues. Per germline, CDR1 KGHSH and CDR2 LQKENI. Trimming left V 2 bases short and J 10 bases short, with 17 bases between. The CDR3 bases are TGTGCCAGCTCACCAGTGGGTAGGGAGTTGGGAGCTTTCTTT. Protein product: CASSPVGRELGAFF.

V usage is TRBV19 and J usage is TRBJ2-1; 7 positions match TRBD1. After removal of 7 bases from V and 2 bases from J, the junction contained 8 bases not matched to a gene. The CDR3 sequence is 15 residues long. Germline CDR1 is LNHDA and CDR2 is SQIVND (reference sequence). The CDR3 is CASTLNRGPYNEQFF. DNA for the CDR3: TGTGCCAGTACTTTGAACAGGGGCCCCTACAATGAGCAGTTCTTC.